This T cell receptor (beta chain) comes out of a study of shared clonotypes between healthy human individuals (dated by TCRdb to 2019 to 2021). Notes on the research overall: The cohort comprised two women and a few men aged 18 to 49 years. For each donor, three plates each were used for CD4 naive and CD4 memory, two plates were used for CD8 naive, and one plate was used for CD8 memory. Blood TCR repertoires of about 5 healthy adults were deeply sequenced to estimate repertoire size and the extent of clonotype sharing between individuals. Different laboratories and diverse techniques were used to prepare libraries and sequence TCR repertoires, to increase sequencing depth and limit assay-specific biases. Per donor, leukapheresis produced somewhere between about 0.85 and 10 billion PBMCs. Study-level results and caveats: The genetic and exposure-history diversity represented was limited by the small number of donors. Only blood was sampled, and tissue TCR repertoires likely differ from those in blood. Based on pairwise subsampling, the degree of clonotype sharing among donors was expected to be affected by sequencing depth. Rarefaction of sorted-subset datasets indicated incomplete sequencing despite the large sequencing depth. Estimated clonotype richness was generally larger for naive than for memory subsets. Clonotypes shared by all four sorted-subset donors showed higher generation probabilities than non-shared clonotypes. Across a few donors, approximately 5% of naive CD4, 3.5% of naive CD8, about 2% of memory CD4, and under 0.45% of memory CD8 clonotypes were shared.

The donors were healthy, HIV-negative adults who had no recently reported acute infections or vaccinations. Only Caucasian adults living in Nashville, Tennessee, USA were represented among the donors. CD4+ T cells were enriched by magnetic negative selection, after which naive cells were positively selected on CD45RA and the negative fraction was taken as the memory subset. Blood was obtained by leukapheresis, after which PBMCs were separated by Ficoll-Histopaque density gradient centrifugation and cryopreserved in liquid nitrogen vapor phase. Purity and quantity of every magnetically sorted T cell population were checked by analytical flow cytometry. From each sorted fraction, genomic DNA was isolated and quantified by UV absorbance on a Nanodrop 2000c. Turning to this clone: The antigen it recognizes is unknown. No per-base quality is available; no much larger clone lies one base away. Other DNA sequences of this sample code for an identical CDR3.

Using the deep immunoSEQ assay, TCR CDR3 regions were amplified from genomic DNA by multiplex PCR. Extracted genomic DNA from each cell subset was distributed evenly across all wells of several immunoSEQ 96-well plates, and each plate was treated as a replicate. For sorted subsets, roughly 190 ng of genomic DNA, equivalent to tens of thousands of T cell genomes, went into each replicate PCR. The purified libraries were quantified using a Qubit 3.0 fluorometer, sized with a Bioanalyzer 2100, and then quantified again using the KAPA Library Quantification kit. Every immunoSEQ 96-well plate was sequenced on a separate single-read 150-cycle Illumina NextSeq 550 flow cell. In the paper's pipeline: The immunoSEQ output contained only junctional sequences without quality scores, so filtering could not match that applied to full-length reads. Sequences were annotated with PyIR, a Python wrapper for IgBLAST v1.9, and V/J genes and CDR3 were assigned using IMGT germline references. Reads with weak V/J assignments (E-value above 1e-6), missing CDR3, stop codons, out-of-frame junctions, or ambiguous translated residues were removed. A V3J clonotype was defined by an identical inferred V gene, J gene, and CDR3 amino acid sequence. To compute the percentage overlap between repertoires, the number of shared unique clonotypes was divided by the size of the smaller repertoire. RTK rarefaction, the Chao1 estimator, and Recon v2.1 estimates of unobserved clonotypes were used to assess repertoire richness. For all TCRbeta clonotypes obtained by the gDNA method from a few donors, generation probabilities were computed with OLGA. As stored in TCRdb, this immuneACCESS dataset retains in-frame rearrangements with V and J assigned. A fraction of the clones does not appear; measured against another copy, unresolved V genes explain less than half of the discrepancy, and the remainder lacks a known reason. V, J and clone size reflect that table, while D and trimming were determined from the DNA. In all, the sample holds around 990,000 clones, and 60% to 80% of those were seen once. The ten biggest clones cover 0.85% to 1% of the sample.

The receptor was derived from a man aged 18 to 30 in good health. Some clones in this sample may be carry-over from other donors' samples. The sample consisted of memory CD4+ T cells from PBMCs. The cell subset or site label for this specimen denotes: CD45RA-negative fraction.

The base sequence is TGTGCCTGGAGTGTTAAAGAGACCCAGTACTTC. This gives the protein CAWSVKETQYF. The rearrangement combines TRBV30 with TRBJ2-5; the D gene cannot be named for sure. Trimming costs V 0 bases and J 3 bases, and their ends lie 2 bases apart. According to the germline V gene (reference sequence), CDR1 reads GTSNPN and CDR2 reads SVGIG. Including the terminal cysteine and phenylalanine, the CDR3 comprises 11 residues. The kept DNA is CDR3 alone, 33 bases in frame from the first base.